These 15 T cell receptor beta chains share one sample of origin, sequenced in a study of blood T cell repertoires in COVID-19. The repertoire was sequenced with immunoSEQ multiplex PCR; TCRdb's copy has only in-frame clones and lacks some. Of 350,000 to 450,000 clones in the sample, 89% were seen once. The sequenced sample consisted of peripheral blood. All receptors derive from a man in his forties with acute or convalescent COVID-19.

CDR3 in amino acids: CASSHPGYLTGELFF. DNA of the CDR3: TGCGCCAGCAGCCATCCAGGGTATCTAACCGGGGAGCTGTTTTTT. The rearrangement links TRBV4-1 to TRBJ2-2; D is possibly TRBD1 (5 bases). CDR3 size: 15 residues. Germline CDR1 is MGHRA and CDR2 is YSYEKL. Trimming left V 3 bases short and J 5 bases short, with 13 bases between.

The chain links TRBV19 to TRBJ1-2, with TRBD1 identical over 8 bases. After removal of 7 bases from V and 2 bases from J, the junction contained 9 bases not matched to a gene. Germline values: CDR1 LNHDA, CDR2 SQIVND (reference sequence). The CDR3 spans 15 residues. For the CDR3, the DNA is TGTGCCAGTATTCCACGGGACAGGCGAAACTATGGCTACACCTTC. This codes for CASIPRDRRNYGYTF.

The CDR3 DNA is TGTGCCAGCAGCTTAGGCCATCCAGGGGGGGAGCTGTTTTTT. It encodes CASSLGHPGGELFF. The genes are TRBV7-2 and TRBJ2-2, with D possibly TRBD1 on 5 matching bases. Germline V gene lookup returns CDR1 SGHTA and CDR2 FQGNSA. CDR3 length equals 14 residues. The germline V and J ends were trimmed by 1 base and 8 bases, with 11 bases remaining between them.

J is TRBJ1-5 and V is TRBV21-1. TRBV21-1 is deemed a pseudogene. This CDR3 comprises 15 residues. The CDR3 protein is CASSNSGGVTQPQHF. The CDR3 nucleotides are TGTGCCAGCAGCAATTCCGGAGGGGTTACTCAGCCCCAGCATTTT.

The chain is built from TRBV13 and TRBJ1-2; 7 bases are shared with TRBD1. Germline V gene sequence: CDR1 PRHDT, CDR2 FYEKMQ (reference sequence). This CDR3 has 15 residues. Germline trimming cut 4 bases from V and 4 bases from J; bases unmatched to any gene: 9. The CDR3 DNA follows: TGTGCCAGCAGCTCACCCACGACAGGGACCTATGGCTACACCTTC. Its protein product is CASSSPTTGTYGYTF.

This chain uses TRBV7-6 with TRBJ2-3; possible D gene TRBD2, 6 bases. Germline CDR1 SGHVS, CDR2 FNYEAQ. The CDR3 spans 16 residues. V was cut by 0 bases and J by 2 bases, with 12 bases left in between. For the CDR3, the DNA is TGTGCCAGCAGCTTAGCGCGGGCGGGGACCACAGATACGCAGTATTTT. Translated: CASSLARAGTTDTQYF.

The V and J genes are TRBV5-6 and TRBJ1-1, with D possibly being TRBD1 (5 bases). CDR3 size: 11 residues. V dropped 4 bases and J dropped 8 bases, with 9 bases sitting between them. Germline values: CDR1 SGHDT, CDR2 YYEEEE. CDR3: CASSIYREAFF. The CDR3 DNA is TGTGCCAGCAGCATATACAGGGAAGCTTTCTTT.

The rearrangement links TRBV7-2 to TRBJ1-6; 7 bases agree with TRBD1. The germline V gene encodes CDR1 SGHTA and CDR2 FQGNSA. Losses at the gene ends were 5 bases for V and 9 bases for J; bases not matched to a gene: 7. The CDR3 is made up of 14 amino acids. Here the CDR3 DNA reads TGTGCCAGCAGCACCGACAGGGAACTTTCACCCCTCCACTTT. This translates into CASSTDRELSPLHF.

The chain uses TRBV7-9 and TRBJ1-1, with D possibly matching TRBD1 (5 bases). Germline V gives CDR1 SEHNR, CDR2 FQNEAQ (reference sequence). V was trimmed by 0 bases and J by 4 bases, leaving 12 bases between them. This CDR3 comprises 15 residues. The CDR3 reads CASSLAQGRSTEAFF. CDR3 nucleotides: TGTGCCAGCAGCTTAGCGCAGGGTCGGAGCACTGAAGCTTTCTTT. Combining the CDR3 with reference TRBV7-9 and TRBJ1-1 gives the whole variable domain DTGVSQNPRHKITKRGQNVTFRCDPISEHNRLYWYRQTLGQGPEFLTYFQNEAQLEKSRLLSDRFSAERPKGSFSTLEIQRTEQGDSAMYLCASSLAQGRSTEAFFGQGTRLTVV.

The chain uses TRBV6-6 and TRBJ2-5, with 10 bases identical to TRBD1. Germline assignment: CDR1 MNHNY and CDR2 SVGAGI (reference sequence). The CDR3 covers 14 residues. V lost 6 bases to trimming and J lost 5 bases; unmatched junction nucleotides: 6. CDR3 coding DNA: TGTGCCAGCAGCCCCGACAGGGGGCTGGAGACCCAGTACTTC. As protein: CASSPDRGLETQYF.

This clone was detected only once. The CDR3 nucleotides are TGCGCCAGCAGCTTGGGACTAGCGGGAGCGGGCACCGGGGAGCTGTTTTTT. Translating gives CASSLGLAGAGTGELFF. This sequence joins TRBV5-1 and TRBJ2-2, with TRBD2 matching 12 bases. Germline assignment: CDR1 SGHRS and CDR2 YFSETQ. The CDR3 runs to 17 residues. J lost 4 bases, V lost 0 bases, and 4 bases had no gene match.

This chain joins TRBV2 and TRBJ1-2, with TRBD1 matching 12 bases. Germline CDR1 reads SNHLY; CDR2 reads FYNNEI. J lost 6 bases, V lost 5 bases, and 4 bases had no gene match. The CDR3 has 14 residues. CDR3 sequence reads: CASSRDRGRDGYTF. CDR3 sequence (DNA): TGTGCCAGCAGTAGGGACAGGGGGCGAGATGGCTACACCTTC. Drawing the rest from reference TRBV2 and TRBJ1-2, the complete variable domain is EPEVTQTPSHQVTQMGQEVILRCVPISNHLYFYWYRQILGQKVEFLVSFYNNEISEKSEIFDDQFSVERPDGSNFTLKIRSTKLEDSAMYFCASSRDRGRDGYTFGSGTRLTVV.

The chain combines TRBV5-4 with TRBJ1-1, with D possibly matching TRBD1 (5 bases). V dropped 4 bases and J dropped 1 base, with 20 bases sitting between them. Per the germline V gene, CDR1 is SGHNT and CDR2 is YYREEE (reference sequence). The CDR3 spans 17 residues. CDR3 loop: CASSLPDMGGENTEAFF. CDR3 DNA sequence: TGTGCCAGCAGCCTTCCGGACATGGGGGGGGAGAACACTGAAGCTTTCTTT.

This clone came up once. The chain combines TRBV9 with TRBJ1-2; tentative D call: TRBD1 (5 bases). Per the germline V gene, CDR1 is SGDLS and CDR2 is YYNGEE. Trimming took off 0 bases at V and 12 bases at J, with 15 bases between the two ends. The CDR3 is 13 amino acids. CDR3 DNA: TGTGCCAGCAGCGTAGCCCCTGGCAGGGAGGACACCTTC. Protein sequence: CASSVAPGREDTF.

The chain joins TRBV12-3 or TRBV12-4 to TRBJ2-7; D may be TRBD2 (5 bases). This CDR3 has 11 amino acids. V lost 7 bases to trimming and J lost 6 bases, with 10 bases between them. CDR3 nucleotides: TGTGCCAGCACCTCCGGGGTCGAGCAGTACTTC. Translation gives CASTSGVEQYF.